This entry lists 23 T cell receptor beta chains sequenced from one sample in a study of glioma-infiltrating T cells after dendritic cell vaccination. Time point defined: after dendritic cell vaccination, including at tumor progression/relapse. TCRdb's table, derived via immunoSEQ multiplex PCR, lists solely in-frame clones and lacks some. The data contain more than 75,000 clones, around 83% of them singletons. The material was blood, obtained after dendritic cell vaccination. The receptors stem from a human donor with glioblastoma.

This chain uses TRBV6-5 with TRBJ1-4; D is undetermined. Trimming left V 6 bases short and J 0 bases short, with 8 bases between. This CDR3 spans 14 amino acids. Germline V lookup: CDR1 MNHEY, CDR2 SVGAGI. The CDR3 DNA reads TGTGCCAGCAGCCTAACTGCAACTAATGAAAAACTGTTTTTT. It encodes CASSLTATNEKLFF.

The V and J genes are TRBV5-6 and TRBJ2-5; 9 positions match TRBD2. This CDR3 is built from 16 residues. Germline-derived CDR1 and CDR2 are SGHDT and YYEEEE. The V and J ends lost 2 bases and 4 bases, in that order; junction bases with no gene match: 9. The CDR3 here is CASSFGAGGPLETQYF. The CDR3 coding sequence is TGTGCCAGCAGCTTTGGGGCGGGGGGGCCATTAGAGACCCAGTACTTC. Using reference TRBV5-6 and TRBJ2-5 for the parts outside the CDR3, the full variable domain is DAGVTQSPTHLIKTRGQQVTLRCSPKSGHDTVSWYQQALGQGPQFIFQYYEEEERQRGNFPDRFSGHQFPNYSSELNVNALLLGDSALYLCASSFGAGGPLETQYFGPGTRLLVL.

V and J are TRBV12-5 and TRBJ2-7; possibly TRBD2 for D (7 bases). The CDR3 loop spans 17 amino acids. The germline V gene encodes CDR1 LGHNT and CDR2 FRNRAP. The V end lost 3 bases, the J end lost 3 bases, and 21 bases lay between the germline ends. As DNA, the CDR3 is TGTGCTAGTGGTTTAGTAAATTGGGGGGGCGTTTTCTACGAGCAGTACTTC. Its protein is CASGLVNWGGVFYEQYF.

This clone was observed a few times. The chain links TRBV7-9 to TRBJ2-3; either TRBD1 or TRBD2 may supply D (7 bases each). V lost 10 bases and J 0 bases, leaving 11 bases between the germline ends. The CDR3 extends over 13 amino acids. From germline, CDR1 is SEHNR and CDR2 FQNEAQ (reference sequence). The chain's CDR3 is CAIRGGSTDTQYF. As DNA, the CDR3 is TGTGCCATCAGGGGGGGGAGCACAGATACGCAGTATTTT.

This clone was detected only a few times. This chain links TRBV5-6 with TRBJ1-6; D is undetermined. The CDR3 is 12 amino acids. Trimming removed 1 base from V and 8 bases from J, with 4 bases in between. Germline V gene data show CDR1 as SGHDT and CDR2 as YYEEEE. The CDR3 loop is CASSLRDSPLHF. The CDR3 DNA follows: TGTGCCAGCAGCTTGCGTGATTCACCCCTCCACTTT.

The chain is built from TRBV7-6 and TRBJ1-3, with D possibly TRBD1 on 6 matching bases. The length of the CDR3 is 16 residues. Germline CDR1 SGHVS, CDR2 FNYEAQ. V dropped 4 bases and J dropped 0 bases, with 13 bases sitting between them. The CDR3: CASSSQTGSSGNTIYF. The CDR3 DNA reads TGTGCCAGCAGCTCACAGACAGGCAGCTCTGGAAACACCATATATTTT.

CDR3 nucleotide sequence: TGTGCTAGTGGTTTGCCACGGGGGGGCTACACCTTC. Its translation is CASGLPRGGYTF. The rearrangement uses TRBV12-5 and TRBJ1-2, with TRBD1 as a possible D gene (5 bases). Germline CDR1 LGHNT, CDR2 FRNRAP. V lost 2 bases and J 8 bases, leaving 9 bases between the germline ends. The CDR3 has 12 residues.

The chain uses TRBV2 and TRBJ1-4; D is ambiguous. CDR3 size: 15 residues. Trimming left V 8 bases short and J 6 bases short, with 19 bases between. Germline lookup yields CDR1 SNHLY and CDR2 FYNNEI. The CDR3 reads CASSEEDLRDEKLFF. For the CDR3, the DNA is TGTGCCAGCTCCGAGGAGGACCTAAGGGATGAAAAACTGTTTTTT.

The rearrangement joins TRBV5-4 to TRBJ2-3; 13 bases match TRBD2. Germline trimming cut 4 bases from V and 4 bases from J; bases unmatched to any gene: 6. The CDR3 length is 16 residues. Germline CDR1 reads SGHNT; CDR2 reads YYREEE (reference sequence). In DNA form, the CDR3 reads TGTGCCAGCAGCGTTCGACTAGCGGGGGGATCAGATACGCAGTATTTT. This gives the protein CASSVRLAGGSDTQYF. The variable domain in full, completed from reference TRBV5-4 and TRBJ2-3, reads ETGVTQSPTHLIKTRGQQVTLRCSSQSGHNTVSWYQQALGQGPQFIFQYYREEENGRGNFPPRFSGLQFPNYSSELNVNALELDDSALYLCASSVRLAGGSDTQYFGPGTRLTVL.

The chain is built from TRBV6-1 and TRBJ2-7; D is possibly TRBD1 (6 bases). Germline V gives CDR1 MNHNS, CDR2 SASEGT. V was clipped by 4 bases and J by 1 base, with 14 bases between them. The CDR3 runs to 15 residues. The CDR3 DNA reads as TGTGCCAGCAGTGTTCAGGGGCGCGGGTCCTACGAGCAGTACTTC. It specifies CASSVQGRGSYEQYF.

This chain uses TRBV4-2 with TRBJ2-7; the match to TRBD2 covers 7 bases. V shed 8 bases and J 7 bases; nucleotides not matched to a gene: 5. The germline gives CDR1 LGHNA, CDR2 YNFKEQ. The CDR3 runs to 11 residues. This CDR3 reads CASGLVGEQYF. The DNA of the CDR3 is TGTGCCAGCGGACTAGTCGGGGAGCAGTACTTC.

The chain carries TRBV6-5 and TRBJ1-5, with TRBD1 matching over 8 bases. The CDR3 has 14 amino acids. CDR1 is MNHEY and CDR2 is SVGAGI in the germline V gene. V was clipped by 6 bases and J by 6 bases; unmatched bases: 7. CDR3 amino acids: CASSSTGVSQPQHF. The CDR3 nucleotides are TGTGCCAGCAGCTCGACAGGGGTAAGTCAGCCCCAGCATTTT.

The V gene is TRBV5-1, the J gene TRBJ1-1, with TRBD1 identical over 7 bases. The CDR3 sequence is 15 residues long. Unmatched junction bases numbered 6, after V lost 0 bases and J lost 4 bases. Germline values: CDR1 SGHRS, CDR2 YFSETQ. The chain's CDR3 is CASSLGQGDSTEAFF. CDR3 bases: TGCGCCAGCAGCTTGGGACAGGGCGATAGCACTGAAGCTTTCTTT.

The V and J genes are TRBV27 and TRBJ1-2, with D perhaps matching TRBD1 (5 bases). Germline CDR1 is MNHEY and CDR2 is SMNVEV (reference sequence). This CDR3 spans 13 amino acids. With 3 bases removed from V and 3 bases from J, the gap between germline ends came to 8 bases. The CDR3 loop reads CASSFGGYYGYTF. The DNA of the CDR3 is TGTGCCAGCAGTTTCGGGGGGTACTATGGCTACACCTTC.

The J gene is TRBJ1-1, the V gene TRBV11-3; D ambiguous. With 1 base removed from V and 0 bases from J, the gap between germline ends came to 6 bases. The length of the CDR3 is 14 residues. From germline, CDR1 is SGHNT and CDR2 YENEEA. CDR3 coding DNA: TGTGCCAGCAGCTTAGGCGGATTGAACACTGAAGCTTTCTTT. It yields the protein CASSLGGLNTEAFF.

The chain employs TRBV5-1 and TRBJ1-1; 9 bases match TRBD1. Germline CDR1 and CDR2: SGHRS and YFSETQ. Trimming at V came to 4 bases and at J to 1 base, leaving 8 bases not matched to a gene. CDR3 length: 16 residues. CDR3 nucleotide sequence: TGCGCCAGCAGCGCCACAGGGGGCGCGGGGAACACTGAAGCTTTCTTT. Amino acids: CASSATGGAGNTEAFF.

CDR3 bases: TGCGCCAGCACCCCAGACAGGGGGAACACTGAAGCTTTCTTT. Translation gives CASTPDRGNTEAFF. The chain couples TRBV5-1 to TRBJ1-1; 8 bases agree with TRBD1. The germline gives CDR1 SGHRS, CDR2 YFSETQ. The ends lost 6 bases at V and 1 base at J; junction bases unmatched: 5. The CDR3 totals 14 residues.

V gene TRBV11-2 combines with J gene TRBJ2-5; 10 bases are a match to TRBD2. The germline gives CDR1 SGHAT, CDR2 FQNNGV. This CDR3 is 15 amino acids long. Trimming at V came to 5 bases and at J to 3 bases, leaving 6 bases not matched to a gene. The chain's CDR3 is CASSPRTSGEETQYF. CDR3 bases: TGTGCCAGCAGCCCCCGGACTAGCGGAGAAGAGACCCAGTACTTC.

This sequence joins TRBV7-9 and TRBJ1-6; a weak D match, TRBD1 (6 bases). There are 16 residues in the CDR3. CDR1 and CDR2 from the germline V gene are SEHNR and FQNEAQ (reference sequence). V lost 1 base and J lost 10, with 17 bases in between. The CDR3 coding sequence is TGTGCCAGCAGCTTAGACGTGGGGTCGACAGGCTCACCCCTCCACTTT. Protein: CASSLDVGSTGSPLHF.

V usage is TRBV15 and J usage is TRBJ2-7, with TRBD1 as a possible D gene (6 bases). In germline, CDR1 is LNHNV, CDR2 YYDKDF (reference sequence). The CDR3 runs to 15 residues. Trimming shortened V by 0 bases and J by 3 bases, and 12 bases separated the two germline ends. The CDR3 DNA follows: TGTGCCACCAGCAGAGACCGGGAAGGGGGCTACGAGCAGTACTTC. Translation: CATSRDREGGYEQYF.

The chain couples TRBV5-4 to TRBJ1-6; D uncertain. This CDR3 has 14 residues. Trimming stripped 0 bases from V and 5 bases from J, with 6 bases between. Per the germline V gene, CDR1 is SGHNT and CDR2 is YYREEE (reference sequence). CDR3 nucleotides: TGTGCCAGCAGCTTGGATGGAGATAATTCACCCCTCCACTTT. Amino acids: CASSLDGDNSPLHF.

The rearrangement links TRBV18 to TRBJ2-3; 10 bases align to TRBD1. The CDR3 is made up of 15 amino acids. Germline CDR1 KGHSH, CDR2 LQKENI. The ends lost 3 bases at V and 4 bases at J; junction bases unmatched: 4. The CDR3 nucleotides are TGTGCCAGCTCACCTAAGGGACAGGGGCCAGATACGCAGTATTTT. Translated: CASSPKGQGPDTQYF.

CDR3 residues: CAISPGQRNTEAFF. The CDR3 DNA follows: TGTGCCATCAGCCCGGGACAAAGGAACACTGAAGCTTTCTTT. This sequence joins TRBV10-3 and TRBJ1-1; possible D gene TRBD1, 6 bases. This CDR3 spans 14 amino acids. With 6 bases removed from V and 1 base from J, the gap between germline ends came to 12 bases. CDR1 and CDR2 (germline): ENHRY, SYGVKD.